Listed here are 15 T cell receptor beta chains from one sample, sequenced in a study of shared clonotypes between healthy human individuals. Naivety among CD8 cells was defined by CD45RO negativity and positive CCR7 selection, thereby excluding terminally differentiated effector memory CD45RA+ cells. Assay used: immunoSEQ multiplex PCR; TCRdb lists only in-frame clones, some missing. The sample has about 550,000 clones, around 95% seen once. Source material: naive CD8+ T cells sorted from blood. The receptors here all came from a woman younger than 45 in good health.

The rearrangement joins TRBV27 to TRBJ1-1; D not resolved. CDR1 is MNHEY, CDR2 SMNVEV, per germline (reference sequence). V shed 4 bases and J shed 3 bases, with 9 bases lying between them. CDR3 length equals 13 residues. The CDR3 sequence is CASSSGVDTEAFF. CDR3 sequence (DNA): TGTGCCAGCAGTTCCGGTGTTGACACTGAAGCTTTCTTT.

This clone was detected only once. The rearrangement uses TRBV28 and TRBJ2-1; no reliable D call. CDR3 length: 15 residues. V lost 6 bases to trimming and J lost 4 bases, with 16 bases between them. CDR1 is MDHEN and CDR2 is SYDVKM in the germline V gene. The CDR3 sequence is CASRSEWAGYNEQFF. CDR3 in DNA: TGTGCCAGCAGGAGTGAGTGGGCCGGTTACAATGAGCAGTTCTTC. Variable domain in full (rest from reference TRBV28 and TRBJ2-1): DVKVTQSSRYLVKRTGEKVFLECVQDMDHENMFWYRQDPGLGLRLIYFSYDVKMKEKGDIPEGYSVSREKKERFSLILESASTNQTSMYLCASRSEWAGYNEQFFGPGTRLTVL.

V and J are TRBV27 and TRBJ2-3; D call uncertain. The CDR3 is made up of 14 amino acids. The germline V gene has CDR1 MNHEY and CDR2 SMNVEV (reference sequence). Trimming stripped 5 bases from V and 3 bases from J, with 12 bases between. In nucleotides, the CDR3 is TGTGCCAGCAGTCCCCGACCACAAACAGATACGCAGTATTTT. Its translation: CASSPRPQTDTQYF.

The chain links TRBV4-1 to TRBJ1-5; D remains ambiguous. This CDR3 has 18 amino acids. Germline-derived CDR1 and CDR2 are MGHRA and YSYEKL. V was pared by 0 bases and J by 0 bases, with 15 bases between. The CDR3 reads CASSQDDRATDSNQPQHF. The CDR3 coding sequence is TGCGCCAGCAGCCAAGATGATAGGGCAACGGATAGCAATCAGCCCCAGCATTTT.

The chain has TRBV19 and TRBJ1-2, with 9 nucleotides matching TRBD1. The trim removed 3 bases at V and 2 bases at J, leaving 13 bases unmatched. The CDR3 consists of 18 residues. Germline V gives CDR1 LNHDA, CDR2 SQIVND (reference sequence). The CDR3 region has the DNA TGTGCCAGTAGTATCACCGGGACAGGGCATCGTTCGAACTATGGCTACACCTTC. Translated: CASSITGTGHRSNYGYTF. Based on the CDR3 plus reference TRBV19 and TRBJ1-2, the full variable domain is DGGITQSPKYLFRKEGQNVTLSCEQNLNHDAMYWYRQDPGQGLRLIYYSQIVNDFQKGDIAEGYSVSREKKESFPLTVTSAQKNPTAFYLCASSITGTGHRSNYGYTFGSGTRLTVV.

CDR3 sequence reads: CASSYSPLIRDEQYF. The DNA for the CDR3 is TGTGCCAGCAGTTACTCACCACTCATCAGGGACGAGCAGTACTTC. The chain is built from TRBV6-6 and TRBJ2-7; D perhaps matches TRBD1 (5 bases). Looked up from germline, CDR1 is MNHNY and CDR2 is SVGAGI (reference sequence). The V and J ends lost 0 bases and 5 bases respectively, with 14 bases between them. CDR3 length: 15 amino acids.

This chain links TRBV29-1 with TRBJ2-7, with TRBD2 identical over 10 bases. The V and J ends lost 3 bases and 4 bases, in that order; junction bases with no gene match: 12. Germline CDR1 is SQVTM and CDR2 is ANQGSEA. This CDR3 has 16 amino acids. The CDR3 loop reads CSVDRIGTSGVYEQYF. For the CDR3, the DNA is TGCAGCGTTGATAGGATAGGTACTAGCGGGGTTTACGAGCAGTACTTC.

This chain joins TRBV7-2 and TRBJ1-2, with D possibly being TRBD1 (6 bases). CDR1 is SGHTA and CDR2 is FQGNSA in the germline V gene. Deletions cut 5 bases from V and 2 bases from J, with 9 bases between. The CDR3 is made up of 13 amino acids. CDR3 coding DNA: TGTGCCAGCAGCCAAGACAGGAACTATGGCTACACCTTC. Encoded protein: CASSQDRNYGYTF.

CDR3 in amino acids: CASSARDGVEAFF. Here the CDR3 DNA reads TGTGCCAGCAGCGCCAGGGACGGGGTTGAAGCTTTCTTT. The V gene is TRBV5-4, the J gene TRBJ1-1; D might be TRBD1 (5 bases). The V end lost 4 bases, the J end lost 7 bases, and 14 bases lay between the germline ends. The CDR3 spans 13 residues. The germline gives CDR1 SGHNT, CDR2 YYREEE (reference sequence).

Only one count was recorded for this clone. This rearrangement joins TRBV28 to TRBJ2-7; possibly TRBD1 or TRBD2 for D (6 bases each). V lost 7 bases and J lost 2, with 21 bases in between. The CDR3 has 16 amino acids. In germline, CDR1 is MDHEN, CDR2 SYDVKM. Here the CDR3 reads CASTLSPRGHPYEQYF. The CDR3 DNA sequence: TGTGCCAGCACCCTAAGTCCCCGGGGGCATCCCTACGAGCAGTACTTC.

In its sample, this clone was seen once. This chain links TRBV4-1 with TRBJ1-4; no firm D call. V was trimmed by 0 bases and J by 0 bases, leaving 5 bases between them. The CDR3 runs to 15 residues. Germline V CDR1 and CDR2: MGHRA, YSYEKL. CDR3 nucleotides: TGCGCCAGCAGCCAAGACGGTTCAACTAATGAAAAACTGTTTTTT. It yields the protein CASSQDGSTNEKLFF.

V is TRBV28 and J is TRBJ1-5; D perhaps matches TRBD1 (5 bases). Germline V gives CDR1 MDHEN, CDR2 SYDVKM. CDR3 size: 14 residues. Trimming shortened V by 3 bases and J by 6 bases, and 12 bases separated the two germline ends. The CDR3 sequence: CASSFSLGGQPQHF. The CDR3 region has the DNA TGTGCCAGCAGTTTCAGCCTCGGGGGTCAGCCCCAGCATTTT.

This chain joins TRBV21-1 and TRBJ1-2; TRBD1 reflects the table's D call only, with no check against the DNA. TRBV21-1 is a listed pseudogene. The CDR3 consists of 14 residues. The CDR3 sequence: CASAQWDRGNGYTF. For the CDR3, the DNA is TGTGCTTCTGCGCAATGGGACAGGGGCAACGGCTACACCTTC.

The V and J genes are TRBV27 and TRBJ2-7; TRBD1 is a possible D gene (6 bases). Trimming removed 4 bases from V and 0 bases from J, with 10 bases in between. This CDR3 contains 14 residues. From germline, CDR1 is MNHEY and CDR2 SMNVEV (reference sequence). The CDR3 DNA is TGTGCCAGCAGTTACGGCAGGGGCTCCTACGAGCAGTACTTC. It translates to CASSYGRGSYEQYF.

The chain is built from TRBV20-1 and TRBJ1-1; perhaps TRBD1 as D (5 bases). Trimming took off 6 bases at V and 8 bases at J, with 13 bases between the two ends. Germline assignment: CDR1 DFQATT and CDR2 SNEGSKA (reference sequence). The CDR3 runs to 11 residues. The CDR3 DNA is TGCAGTGCAAGGGACGGAAGAGAAGCTTTCTTT. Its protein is CSARDGREAFF.